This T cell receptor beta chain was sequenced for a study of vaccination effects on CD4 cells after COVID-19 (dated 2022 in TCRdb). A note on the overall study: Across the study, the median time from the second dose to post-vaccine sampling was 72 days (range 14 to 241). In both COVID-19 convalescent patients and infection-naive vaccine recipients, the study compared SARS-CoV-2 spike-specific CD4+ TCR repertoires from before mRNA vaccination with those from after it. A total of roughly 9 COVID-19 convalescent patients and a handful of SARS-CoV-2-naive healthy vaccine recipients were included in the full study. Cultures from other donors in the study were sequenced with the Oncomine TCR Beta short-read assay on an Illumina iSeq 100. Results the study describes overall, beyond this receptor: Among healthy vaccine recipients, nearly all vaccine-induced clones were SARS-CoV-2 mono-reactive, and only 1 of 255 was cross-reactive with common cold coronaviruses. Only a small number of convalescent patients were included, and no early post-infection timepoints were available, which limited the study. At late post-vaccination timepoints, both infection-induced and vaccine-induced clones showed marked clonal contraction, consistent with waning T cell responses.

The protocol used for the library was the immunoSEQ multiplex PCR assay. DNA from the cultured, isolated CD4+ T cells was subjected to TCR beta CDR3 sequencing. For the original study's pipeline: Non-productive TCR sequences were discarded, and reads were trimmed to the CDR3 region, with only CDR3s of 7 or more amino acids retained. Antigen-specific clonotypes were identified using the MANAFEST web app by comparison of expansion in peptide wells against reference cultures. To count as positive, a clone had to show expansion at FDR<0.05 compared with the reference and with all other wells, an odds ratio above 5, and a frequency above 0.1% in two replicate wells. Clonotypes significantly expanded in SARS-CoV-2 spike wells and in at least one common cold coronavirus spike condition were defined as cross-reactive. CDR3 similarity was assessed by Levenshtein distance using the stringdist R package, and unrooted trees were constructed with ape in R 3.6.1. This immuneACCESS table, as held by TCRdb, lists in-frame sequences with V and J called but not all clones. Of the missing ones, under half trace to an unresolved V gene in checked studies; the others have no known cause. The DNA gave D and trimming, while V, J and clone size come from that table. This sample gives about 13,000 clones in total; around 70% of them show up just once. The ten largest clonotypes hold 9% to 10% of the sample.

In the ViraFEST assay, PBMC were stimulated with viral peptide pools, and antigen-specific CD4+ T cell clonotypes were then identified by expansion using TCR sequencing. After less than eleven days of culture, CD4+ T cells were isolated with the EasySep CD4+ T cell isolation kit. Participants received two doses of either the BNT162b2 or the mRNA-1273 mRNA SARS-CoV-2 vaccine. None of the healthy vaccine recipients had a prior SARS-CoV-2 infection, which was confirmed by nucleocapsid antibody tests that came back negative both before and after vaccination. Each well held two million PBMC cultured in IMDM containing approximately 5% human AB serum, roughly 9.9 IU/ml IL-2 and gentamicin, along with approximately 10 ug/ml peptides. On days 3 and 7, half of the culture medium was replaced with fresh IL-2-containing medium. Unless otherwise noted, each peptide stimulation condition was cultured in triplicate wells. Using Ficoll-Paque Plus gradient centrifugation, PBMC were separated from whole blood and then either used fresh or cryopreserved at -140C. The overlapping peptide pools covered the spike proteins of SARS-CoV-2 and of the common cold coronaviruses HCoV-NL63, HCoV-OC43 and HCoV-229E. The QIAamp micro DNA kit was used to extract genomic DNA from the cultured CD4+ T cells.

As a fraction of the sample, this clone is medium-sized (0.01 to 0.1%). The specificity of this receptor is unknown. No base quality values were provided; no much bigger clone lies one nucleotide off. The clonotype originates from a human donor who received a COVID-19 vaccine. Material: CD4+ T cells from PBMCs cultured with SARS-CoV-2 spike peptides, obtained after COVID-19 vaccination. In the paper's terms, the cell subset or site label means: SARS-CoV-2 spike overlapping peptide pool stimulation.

The DNA is TGTGCCAGCAAGCAAGGGTGGCGGAGGGCCGGGGAGCTGTTTTTT. Translated, it reads CASKQGWRRAGELFF. The chain was built from TRBV6-5 and TRBJ2-2; TRBD2 is a weak D gene call, 6 bases matching. Sequences MNHEY (CDR1) and SVGAGI (CDR2) are obtained from the germline V gene. Trimming removed 7 bases from V and 6 bases from J, leaving 18 bases between the germline ends. The cysteine opens and the phenylalanine closes a CDR3 of 15 amino acids. Of all the DNA, just the CDR3 is kept, 45 bases in frame from base 1.